This T cell receptor (beta chain) was found in a study of T cell responses to AZD1222 COVID-19 vaccine. CDR3 size: 16 residues. CDR1 is MNHNS, CDR2 SASEGT, per germline. V lost 4 bases and J lost 1, with 14 bases in between. General study results and limits: Rises in breadth and depth of Spike-specific TCRs came after two AZD1222 doses.

Sequencing used immunoSEQ multiplex PCR; TCRdb keeps in-frame clones, though not all of them. The profile shows some 100,000 clones, about 90% of them singletons. On this clone: The target antigen is unknown.

This sequence originates from an adult in good health. J is TRBJ1-5 and V is TRBV6-1, with D maybe TRBD1 (5 bases). Sample: peripheral blood, taken on day 0 of AZD1222 vaccination. In DNA form, the CDR3 reads TGTGCCAGCAGTGTCTTGGGAAGGGGCAGCAATCAGCCCCAGCATTTT. This translates into CASSVLGRGSNQPQHF.